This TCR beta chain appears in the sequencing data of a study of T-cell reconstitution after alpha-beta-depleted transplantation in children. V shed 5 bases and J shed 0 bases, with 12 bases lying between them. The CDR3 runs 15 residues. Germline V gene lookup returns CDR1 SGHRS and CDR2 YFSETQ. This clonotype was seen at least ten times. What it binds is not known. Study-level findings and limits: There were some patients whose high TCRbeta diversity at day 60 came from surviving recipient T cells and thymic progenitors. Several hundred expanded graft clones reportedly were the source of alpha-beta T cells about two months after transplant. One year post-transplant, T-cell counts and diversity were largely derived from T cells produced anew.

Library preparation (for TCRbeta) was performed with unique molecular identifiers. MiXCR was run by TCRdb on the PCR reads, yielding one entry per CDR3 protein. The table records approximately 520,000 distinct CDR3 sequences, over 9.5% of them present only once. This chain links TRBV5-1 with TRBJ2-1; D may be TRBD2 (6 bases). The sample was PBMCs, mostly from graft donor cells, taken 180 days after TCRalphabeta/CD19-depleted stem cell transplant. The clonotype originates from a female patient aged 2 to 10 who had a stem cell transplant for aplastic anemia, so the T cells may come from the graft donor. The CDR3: CASRLFSGSYNEQFF. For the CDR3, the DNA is TGCGCCAGCAGATTGTTTAGCGGCTCCTACAATGAGCAGTTCTTC. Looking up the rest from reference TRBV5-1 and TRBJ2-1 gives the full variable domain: KAGVTQTPRYLIKTRGQQVTLSCSPISGHRSVSWYQQTPGQGLQFLFEYFSETQRNKGNFPGRFSGRQFSNSRSEMNVSTLELGDSALYLCASRLFSGSYNEQFFGPGTRLTVL.